This T cell receptor beta chain was observed in a study of vaccination effects on CD4 cells after COVID-19. Study-level background: Wells of a few million PBMC each were grown with about 9.8 IU/ml IL-2 and 9.5 to 10 ug/ml peptides. General observations from the study: Clones arising from infection and from vaccination showed marked clonal contraction late after vaccination.

TCRdb's copy holds only in-frame clones and misses some; the assay was immunoSEQ multiplex PCR. Among 45,000 to 60,000 clones listed, 75% to 80% were seen once. Note on this clone: What it binds is not known.

V shed 7 bases and J shed 2 bases, with 24 bases lying between them. The CDR3 loop spans 17 amino acids. Germline V CDR1 and CDR2: WNHNN, SYGVQD (reference sequence). Following culture for roughly 10 days, CD4+ T cells were isolated. Sample: CD4+ T cells from PBMCs cultured without peptide, taken before COVID-19 vaccination. This receptor was identified in a human donor who had a prior SARS-CoV-2 infection. The chain has TRBV10-1 and TRBJ2-7, with D tentatively TRBD2 (5 bases). The CDR3 nucleotides are TGCGCCAGCAAGGTCACTCGTGAGGGAGTCGGGACCTACGAGCAGTACTTC. It yields the protein CASKVTREGVGTYEQYF.